What follows is one T cell receptor beta chain and its context. Using immunoSEQ multiplex PCR, the repertoire was profiled, and TCRdb retains in-frame clones only, with some absent. The data contain around 190,000 clones, about 83% of them singletons. Germline CDR1 reads LNHNV; CDR2 reads YYDKDF (reference sequence). Trimming took 2 bases from V and 4 from J, leaving 8 bases between them. The CDR3 covers 14 residues. The data stem from a study of blood T cell repertoires in COVID-19. Study summary: Collection of acute and convalescent COVID-19 samples took place in the United States, Italy and Spain.

Participants, about 18 to 90 years old, spanned under 25 US areas. The study recruited exposed participants who had met a COVID-19 case within 2 weeks before entry. Source material: PBMCs or T cells enriched from blood (not recorded which). The chain couples TRBV15 to TRBJ2-2, with unresolved D. The sequence was collected from a woman in her 30s who had been exposed to COVID-19. The CDR3 DNA reads TGTGCCACCAGCAGATCCCCGGGCACCGGGGAGCTGTTTTTT. It translates to CATSRSPGTGELFF.